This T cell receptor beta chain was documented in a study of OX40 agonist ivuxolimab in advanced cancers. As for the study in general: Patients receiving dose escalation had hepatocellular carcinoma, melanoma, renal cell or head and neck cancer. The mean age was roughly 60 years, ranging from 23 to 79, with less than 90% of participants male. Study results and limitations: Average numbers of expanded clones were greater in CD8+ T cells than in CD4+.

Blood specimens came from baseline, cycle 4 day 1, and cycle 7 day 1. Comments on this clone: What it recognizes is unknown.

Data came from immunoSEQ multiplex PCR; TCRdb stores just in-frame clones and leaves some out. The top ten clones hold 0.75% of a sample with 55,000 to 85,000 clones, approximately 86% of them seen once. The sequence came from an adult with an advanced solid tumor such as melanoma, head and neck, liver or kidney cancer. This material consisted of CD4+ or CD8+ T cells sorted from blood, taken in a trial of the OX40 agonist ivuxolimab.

CDR3 sequence: CASSLTPSGGRSNEQFF. CDR3 in DNA: TGCGCCAGCAGCCTAACGCCAAGCGGGGGGCGCAGCAATGAGCAGTTCTTC. This chain uses TRBV4-3 with TRBJ2-1; 9 bases line up with TRBD2. This CDR3 contains 17 residues. From germline, CDR1 is LGHNA and CDR2 YSLEER. The trim removed 4 bases at V and 6 bases at J, leaving 13 bases unmatched.